The rows below give T cell receptor beta chains drawn from one sample of a study of cytomegalovirus exposure and HLA in healthy donors. TCRdb keeps only in-frame clones here, not all; method: immunoSEQ multiplex PCR. The sample holds 100,000 to 150,000 clones, just under 90% seen once. Sequences were obtained from PBMCs. All receptors come from a woman between 25 and 40 years old in good health and CMV-seronegative. The CDR3 runs from the conserved cysteine through the conserved F or W. Fields, in order: V gene, CDR3 protein.

TRBV10-2	CASSTLLPTGPDTQYF
TRBV2	CASTLDNEQYF
TRBV10-2	CASITGLAGGTDTQYF
TRBV5-4	CASSLAQQYGYTF
TRBV6-5	CASSYDRNYGYTF
TRBV5-1	CASSLSLQGDFQETQYF
TRBV6-6	CASSSRQLSGEQYF
TRBV27	CASSPKVQPTSGNTIYF
TRBV7-2	CASRAGTSGRRTDTQYF
TRBV11-2	CASSPEPTSGGAGDIQYF
TRBV7-9	CASSSGTSGDTDTQYF
TRBV15	CATSSNRQSYNSPLHF
TRBV5-6	CASSSQNTGELFF
TRBV28	CASSLLREQYF
TRBV28	CASSLGGGRTEAFF